The present T cell receptor beta chain was sequenced within a study of T-cell memory formation after mild COVID-19. About the research overall: TCR clusters largely stayed donor specific.

Each CDR3 protein is one row after TCRdb ran MiXCR on the 5' RACE reads. In the table there are roughly 86,000 distinct CDR3 sequences, about 16% of which are singletons. Germline loops: CDR1 SEHNR, CDR2 FQNEAQ (reference sequence). The CDR3 runs to 12 residues. V lost 1 base and J 9 bases, leaving 6 bases between the germline ends. The sample comprised PBMCs or a T cell subset sorted from them (not recorded which). This sequence originates from a man aged 18 to 30 who had mild COVID-19 (a few samples of this study predate the infection). Cell type and time point are not known. The gene calls are TRBV7-9 and TRBJ2-2; D is unclear. The CDR3 here is CASSLVGRELFF. For the CDR3, the DNA is TGTGCCAGCAGCTTAGTGGGCCGGGAGCTGTTTTTT.